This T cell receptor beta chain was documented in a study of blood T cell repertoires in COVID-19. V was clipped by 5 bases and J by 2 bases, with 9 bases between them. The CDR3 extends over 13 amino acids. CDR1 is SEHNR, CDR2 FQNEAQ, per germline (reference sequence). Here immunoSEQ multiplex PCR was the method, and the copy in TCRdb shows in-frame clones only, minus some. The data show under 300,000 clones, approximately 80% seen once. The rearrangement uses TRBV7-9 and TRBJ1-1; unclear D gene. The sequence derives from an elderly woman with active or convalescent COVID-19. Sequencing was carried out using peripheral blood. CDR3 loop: CASSPTSNTEAFF. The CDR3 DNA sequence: TGTGCCAGCAGCCCTACTTCTAACACTGAAGCTTTCTTT.